The subject of this entry is one T cell receptor beta chain. Its recognized antigen is unknown. Trimming costs V 2 bases and J 6 bases, and their ends lie 11 bases apart. In the germline V gene, CDR1 corresponds to MNHEY and CDR2 to SVGAGI. The CDR3 contains 13 residues, cysteine and phenylalanine counted. CDR3 DNA is the only sequence kept; it has 39 bases, read in frame from the first base. These data come from a study of cytomegalovirus exposure and HLA in healthy donors (TCRdb year 2017). For the study in its entirety: In an earlier analysis of 550 to 750 of the donors, less than 350 Gb of sequence data and 100 million or so unique TCR beta sequences from approximately 180 million T cells were reported. A later analysis re-examined previously published TCR beta repertoires from just over 650 donors and added high-resolution HLA genotyping to investigate patterns of TCR occurrence. The aim of the study was to test whether cataloging public T cell receptors could identify signatures of past pathogen exposure. Rather than drawing on any new phenotypic data, the later analysis identified candidate immune exposures from TCR beta sequences and the way those sequences occurred across donors. Both class I and class II loci were covered by HLA typing, at four-digit resolution. On average, roughly 200,000 unique TCR beta nucleotide sequences were sequenced per donor among a few hundred genotyped donors of the cohort, with roughly 18% of those sequences being non-productive. To predict cytomegalovirus infection status, the study combined high-throughput TCR immunosequencing, statistical association of individual TCRs with disease status, and machine learning. The number of donors typed differed by locus, with 629-630 for A, B, C, DRB1 and DQB1, roughly 520 for DQA1, under 610 for DPA1, and roughly 450 for DPB1. Five DR-DQ haplotypes were treated as single units for association and clustering because of strong linkage in the cohort. Around 300 gigabases of sequencing data and 70 million to 100 million unique TCR sequences were included in an early release covering about 620 HLA-typed donors. An earlier analysis of nearly 600 of the donors applied high-throughput TCR beta sequencing to assess whether each TCR beta V gene segment acted as functional or pseudogenic. Donor age, sex, ethnicity and CMV serostatus were compiled alongside the repertoire data. In addition to the first cohort of 650 to 750 subjects, a separate validation cohort of about 120 different subjects was used. The genetic ancestry cluster associated with self-reported Caucasian donors included 80% to 90% of the approximately 400 genotyped donors. The T cell repertoires of 550 to 850 subjects were profiled by immunosequencing and related to cytomegalovirus serostatus. Every repertoire in the discovery cohort had been generated on one and the same sequencing platform. A later genetic analysis used genome-wide SNP genotypes for about 60% of the roughly 700 donors, treating that subset as a discovery cohort. Study-wide findings and limitations: Because counts were too low, some 16 rarely observed V segments, including chromosome 9 orphons, were excluded from the earlier analysis of some 590 of the donors. A later genetic analysis associated a missense DCLRE1C variant with V-gene and J-gene trimming of TCR beta chains, and an independent cohort replicated the association. A later analysis reported that several top co-occurrence clusters appeared linked to parvovirus B19, influenza, CMV and Epstein-Barr virus. A further reported finding was that TCR beta sequences accurately predicted the HLA-A and HLA-B alleles for most subjects in the first cohort. In a later analysis, most CMV-associated TCR beta chains were found to appear HLA-restricted, with HLA associations seemingly driven largely by CMV exposure. In an earlier analysis of several hundred of the donors, most TCR beta V segments were observed in productive rearrangements about 90% or about 30% of the time, broadly matching IMGT annotations. The study gave a list of over 150 TCR beta chains associated with cytomegalovirus. At a false discovery rate of 0.05, a later analysis linked 16,951 TCR beta sequences to specific HLA alleles. CMV serostatus was the only immune exposure information available for the cohort. When HLA alleles, especially DR and DQ, strongly co-occurred, attributing TCR associations to individual alleles was difficult. In vitro tests confirmed that a few of the cytomegalovirus-associated TCR beta chains recognize cytomegalovirus antigens. A cluster of highly shared sequence variants was judged likely to represent a technical artifact of the sequencing pipeline. The authors suggested that the approach could potentially be generalized to other disease states and immunological phenotypes. Most TCR sequences were seen in very few donors, while some public TCRs were found in many individuals. HLA typing was unavailable for some donors at each locus, so association tests used only the typed subset. Linkage disequilibrium might explain the correlated functional status among segregating V segments, but an unknown experimental factor could not be ruled out. The classifier was reported to diagnose cytomegalovirus status with high specificity and sensitivity in both the original cohort and the validation cohort. A later genetic analysis reported fewer N-insertions in productive TCRs among donors in an Asian-associated ancestry cluster than the roughly 620-donor mean. In a later analysis, the rate of TCR association differed among HLA loci, with DRB1 alleles having the most associated TCRs and HLA-C alleles having the fewest. Some IMGT-functional V segments, including TRBV6-2 and TRBV6-3, could not be told apart with the 87-base-pair reads, so those segments were excluded. This cohort had only TCR beta chains sequenced, and the lack of alpha or paired-chain data limited which features could be detected. In a later analysis, HLA-associated TCR beta chains were found to be more clonally expanded and to have lower generation probabilities than equally common non-associated chains. Sequencing depth was assumed to be roughly uniform across donors in the presence/absence analyses, though that assumption may not hold.

The cohort was made up of approximately 670 healthy bone marrow donors. At the time of sampling, all cohort members were nominally healthy, though unrecorded immune exposures were likely present. The donor was CMV seronegative and was included in the group of 352 seronegative cohort members. A peripheral blood sample was collected from each donor, and TCR beta sequencing was performed on peripheral blood mononuclear cells. Genomic DNA extraction from the blood cell samples was performed with the Qiagen DNeasy Blood Extraction Kit. Library preparation was by the immunoSEQ multiplex PCR assay. For the multiplex PCR, a mixture combining 60 forward primers for TCR Vbeta segments and 13 reverse primers for TCR Jbeta segments was used. The CDR3 region of rearranged TCR beta genes was amplified from genomic DNA with a multiplex PCR assay. On the Illumina HiSeq System, the amplified TCR beta libraries were sequenced as 87-base-pair reads. Concerning the study's data processing: Across the 700 or so repertoires, a later analysis counted 80 million or so unique TCR beta chains, some 11 million of which were shared by at least two donors. Raw reads were error-corrected and collapsed into unique sequences by a nearest-neighbor algorithm in which closely related sequences were merged to remove PCR and sequencing errors. CDR3 sequences were aligned to IMGT reference sequences to assign V, D and J gene segments. For a sequence to be retained, at least a six-nucleotide match to both a V gene segment and a J gene segment was required. A rearrangement counted as productive if the CDR3 had no stop codons and remained in frame with V and J, and every other rearrangement counted as non-productive. CDR3 was defined according to IMGT convention as the region running from the second conserved V-encoded cysteine to the conserved J-encoded phenylalanine. The earlier analysis of about 640 of the donors excluded any sequence lacking an unambiguous match to a single V gene segment. An earlier analysis of several hundred of the donors called V segments functional above 56.7% productive rearrangements and segregating when the between-donor standard deviation exceeded 5%. A statistical classification framework was built for diagnosing cytomegalovirus status from the catalog of TCR beta chain sequences. V and J gene assignment, in a later analysis, came from comparing TCR nucleotide sequences with IMGT/GENE-DB human TR gene sequences. Using the TCRdist pipeline, a later analysis assigned CDR3 sequences along with most-parsimonious VDJ recombination scenarios. In a later analysis, each TCR beta chain was defined by its CDR3 amino acid sequence together with its V-gene family, and reads without a unique V-gene family were excluded. In a later analysis, around 600 highly shared, low-generation-probability nucleotide sequences were removed to address suspected cross-contamination and a sequencing artifact. In a later analysis, a clonal expansion index was calculated for each public chain from normalized within-repertoire ranks of inferred template counts. Generation probabilities in a later analysis came from a VDJ recombination model fitted to out-of-frame rearrangements, and those results were checked against IGoR. Hypergeometric tests were used in a later analysis to score TCR-TCR, TCR-HLA and TCR-CMV co-occurrence, with a repertoire-size bias correction applied to the TCR pairs. In a later analysis, false discovery rates were estimated by permuting HLA or CMV assignments 20 times. In a later analysis, co-occurring TCRs were grouped with DBSCAN, and TCRdist sequence similarity was added when clustering was performed within HLA-allele-positive subsets. Repertoires with fewer than 30,000 or more than 120,000 public chains, plus five repertoires with anomalous nucleotide sharing, were excluded from co-occurrence clustering. Imported from immuneACCESS, the table was reduced by TCRdb to in-frame sequences with V and J called. These copies leave out some clones; in studies compared against another copy, an unresolved V gene accounts for under half, and the cause of the remainder is not known. The V and J calls and clone size come from that table; D and trimming were worked out from the DNA. The sample's table covers 100,000 to 150,000 clones. The ten largest clones capture roughly 2.5% of the sample.

The sequence joins TRBV6-5 to TRBJ2-7; too little of a D gene remains to name it. The sequencing input was PBMCs. The clonotype comes from a man under 40 in good health and CMV-seronegative. The nucleotide sequence is TGTGCCAGCAGTTACGAATTATCCGGCGAGCAGTACTTC. This translates into CASSYELSGEQYF.